The present TCR beta chain was sequenced within a study of CD4 T cells in relation to SARS-CoV-2 and coronaviruses. Germline-derived CDR1 and CDR2 are SGHTA and FQGNSA. CDR3 length equals 18 residues. V lost 2 bases and J lost 5; bases outside the gene matches: 12. Unexposed donor CD4+ T cells date from about 2010-2019, before the COVID-19 pandemic. CD4+ T cells were isolated from the cells after around 11 days of culture. Assay used: immunoSEQ multiplex PCR; TCRdb lists only in-frame clones, some missing. The top ten hold 30% to 35% of the sample, which has roughly 15,000 clones, roughly 87% seen once. This clone was counted once. Antigen specificity is unknown.

This TCR was sampled from a human donor in good health. This rearrangement joins TRBV7-2 to TRBJ2-3, with TRBD2 matching over 11 bases. Input material: CD4+ T cells from PBMCs, cultured in vitro. The CDR3 reads CASSLSGVAGGPRDTQYF. The CDR3 DNA is TGTGCCAGCAGCTTAAGCGGGGTAGCGGGGGGGCCGAGAGATACGCAGTATTTT.